This record concerns one T cell receptor beta chain sequence. Study processing details: Amplifying reference gene primers gave estimates of nucleated cell counts. The repertoire was sequenced with immunoSEQ multiplex PCR; TCRdb's copy has only in-frame clones and lacks some. The DNA was the basis for D and trimming; V, J and clone size are from that table. Of roughly 240,000 clones in the sample, over 65% were seen once. Germline CDR1 reads LGHDT; CDR2 reads YNNKEL (reference sequence). The CDR3 has 14 amino acids. V lost 1 base and J 6 bases, leaving 9 bases between the germline ends. The data derive from a study of blood T cell repertoires in COVID-19. Study details: Acute and convalescent COVID-19 specimens originated in the United States, Italy and Spain. T cells, B-cell-depleted T cells, or PBMCs provided the cDNA or gDNA that served as material.

The sequence was obtained from a man between 60 and 75 years old who had recovered from COVID-19. The chain links TRBV3-1 (or the pseudogene TRBV3-2) to TRBJ1-4; D uncertain. The sample comprised peripheral blood. CDR3: CASSQGGFHEKLFF. In DNA form, the CDR3 reads TGTGCCAGCAGCCAAGGAGGGTTTCATGAAAAACTGTTTTTT.